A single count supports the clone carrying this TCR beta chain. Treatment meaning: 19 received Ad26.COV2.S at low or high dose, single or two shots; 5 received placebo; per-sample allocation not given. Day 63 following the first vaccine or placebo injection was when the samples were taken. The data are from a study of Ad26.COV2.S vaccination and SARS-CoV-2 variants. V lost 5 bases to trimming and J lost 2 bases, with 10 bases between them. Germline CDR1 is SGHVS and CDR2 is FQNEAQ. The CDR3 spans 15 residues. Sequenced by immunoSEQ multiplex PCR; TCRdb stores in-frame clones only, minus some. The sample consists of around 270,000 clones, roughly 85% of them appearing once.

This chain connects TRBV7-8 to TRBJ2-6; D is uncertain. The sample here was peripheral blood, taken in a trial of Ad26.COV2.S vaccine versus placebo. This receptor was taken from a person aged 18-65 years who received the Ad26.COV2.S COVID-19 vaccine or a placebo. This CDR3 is CASSQTDPGANVLTF. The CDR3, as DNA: TGTGCCAGCAGCCAGACTGACCCTGGGGCCAACGTCCTGACTTTC.